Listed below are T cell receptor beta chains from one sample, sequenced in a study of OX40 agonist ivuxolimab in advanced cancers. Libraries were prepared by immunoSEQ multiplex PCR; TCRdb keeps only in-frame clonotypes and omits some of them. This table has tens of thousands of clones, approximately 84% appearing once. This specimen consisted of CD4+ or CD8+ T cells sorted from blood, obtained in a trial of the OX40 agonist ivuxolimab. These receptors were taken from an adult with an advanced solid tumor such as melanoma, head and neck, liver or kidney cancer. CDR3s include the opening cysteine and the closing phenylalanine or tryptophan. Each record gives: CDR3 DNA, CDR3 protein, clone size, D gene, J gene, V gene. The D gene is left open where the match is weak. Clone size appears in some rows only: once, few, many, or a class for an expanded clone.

DNA: TGTGCCAGCAATGAGGGAAAGGGCACCGGGGAGCTGTTTTTT; CDR3: CASNEGKGTGELFF; size: once; D: -; J: TRBJ2-2; V: TRBV6-6
DNA: TGTGCCAGCAGCCAAGAAAGGATGGGCGGGGGCCTCCAAGAGACCCAGTACTTC; CDR3: CASSQERMGGGLQETQYF; size: -; D: -; J: TRBJ2-5; V: TRBV14
DNA: TGCGCCAGCAGCCAAGAGGGGGCTGGGGCCAACGTCCTGACTTTC; CDR3: CASSQEGAGANVLTF; size: -; D: -; J: TRBJ2-6; V: TRBV4-1
DNA: TGCGCCAGCAGCGGACCTGGACTAGCGGGTAACCAGACCCAGTACTTC; CDR3: CASSGPGLAGNQTQYF; size: once; D: TRBD2; J: TRBJ2-5; V: TRBV10-2
DNA: TGTGCCAGCAGTTTCGGCAGCCAAGAGACCCAGTACTTC; CDR3: CASSFGSQETQYF; size: -; D: -; J: TRBJ2-5; V: TRBV28
DNA: TGTGCCAGCAGCACCCGGCCGGGGGTTGGAAACACCATATATTTT; CDR3: CASSTRPGVGNTIYF; size: -; D: -; J: TRBJ1-3; V: TRBV11-2
DNA: TGCGCCAGCAGCTTACGGGAGTCTAACTATGGCTACACCTTC; CDR3: CASSLRESNYGYTF; size: -; D: -; J: TRBJ1-2; V: TRBV5-1
DNA: TGTGCCAGCAGCGTAGGGGTAGGGGAGAATCAGCCCCAGCATTTT; CDR3: CASSVGVGENQPQHF; size: -; D: -; J: TRBJ1-5; V: TRBV9
DNA: TGTGCCAGTAGTCCAAGACAGGCCCCGGGCACAGATACGCAGTATTTT; CDR3: CASSPRQAPGTDTQYF; size: -; D: -; J: TRBJ2-3; V: TRBV19
DNA: TGTGCCGGGGGGCGGCAGGTGGAGGAAAAACTGTTTTTT; CDR3: CAGGRQVEEKLFF; size: once; D: -; J: TRBJ1-4; V: TRBV7-9
DNA: TGTGCCAGCAGCACCGGGACAGGGGGCTTAGGCTACACCTTC; CDR3: CASSTGTGGLGYTF; size: -; D: TRBD1; J: TRBJ1-2; V: TRBV5-5
DNA: TGTGCCAGCAGCTTAGGGACAGGGGGAATATCCTACAATGAGCAGTTCTTC; CDR3: CASSLGTGGISYNEQFF; size: -; D: TRBD1; J: TRBJ2-1; V: TRBV11-3
DNA: TGTGCCAGTAGTCCAACTAGAACTCAAGAGACCCAGTACTTC; CDR3: CASSPTRTQETQYF; size: -; D: -; J: TRBJ2-5; V: TRBV19
DNA: TGTGCCAGCAGTAATCCGACAGCTCAAGAGACCCAGTACTTC; CDR3: CASSNPTAQETQYF; size: -; D: -; J: TRBJ2-5; V: TRBV7-9
DNA: TGCGCCAGCAGCCGAGACACACCCAAGAACACTGAAGCTTTCTTT; CDR3: CASSRDTPKNTEAFF; size: -; D: -; J: TRBJ1-1; V: TRBV5-1
DNA: TGTGCCAGCAGCTTAGACGGACAAGAGACCCAGTACTTC; CDR3: CASSLDGQETQYF; size: once; D: -; J: TRBJ2-5; V: TRBV7-7
DNA: TGTGCCAGCAGCTTAGTGGGGGGGCCTAATTCACCCCTCCACTTT; CDR3: CASSLVGGPNSPLHF; size: -; D: -; J: TRBJ1-6; V: TRBV7-2
DNA: TGTGCCAGCAAAGGACAGGGGGCTGGTAGCAATCAGCCCCAGCATTTT; CDR3: CASKGQGAGSNQPQHF; size: -; D: TRBD1; J: TRBJ1-5; V: TRBV28
DNA: TGCGCCAGCAGCTTACAGGAGGCTAATTCACCCCTCCACTTT; CDR3: CASSLQEANSPLHF; size: -; D: -; J: TRBJ1-6; V: TRBV5-1
DNA: TGTGCCAGCAGCTTGTTGACACAGGGGGTCAGGGAGCTGTTTTTT; CDR3: CASSLLTQGVRELFF; size: -; D: TRBD1; J: TRBJ2-2; V: TRBV7-2
DNA: TGTGCCAGCACTGGGACGGGGATTTCCTACGAGCAGTACTTC; CDR3: CASTGTGISYEQYF; size: -; D: -; J: TRBJ2-7; V: TRBV6-6
DNA: TGCGCCAGCAGAACCAGCGGGGGGGCTTTTGATACGCAGTATTTT; CDR3: CASRTSGGAFDTQYF; size: -; D: TRBD2; J: TRBJ2-3; V: TRBV5-1
DNA: TGTGCCAGCAGTGCCCTGGGGGGCTACACCTTC; CDR3: CASSALGGYTF; size: -; D: -; J: TRBJ1-2; V: TRBV25-1
DNA: TGTGCCAGCAGCTTAGTACAGTATGGCTACACCTTC; CDR3: CASSLVQYGYTF; size: -; D: -; J: TRBJ1-2; V: TRBV7-2
DNA: TGTGCCAGCAGTGAGATTGCAGGGATGGGTCCCCAGCATTTT; CDR3: CASSEIAGMGPQHF; size: -; D: -; J: TRBJ1-5; V: TRBV2
DNA: TGTGCCAGCAGTCACCAACAGGGGAGAGGTACAGATACGCAGTATTTT; CDR3: CASSHQQGRGTDTQYF; size: -; D: TRBD1; J: TRBJ2-3; V: TRBV28
DNA: TGTGCCAGCAGCTTGGCAGGGCAGGATGGGACCCAGTACTTC; CDR3: CASSLAGQDGTQYF; size: -; D: -; J: TRBJ2-5; V: TRBV5-4
DNA: TGTGCCAGCAGTTTGCCCCTGACAGCCCAAGAGACCCAGTACTTC; CDR3: CASSLPLTAQETQYF; size: -; D: -; J: TRBJ2-5; V: TRBV28
DNA: TGTGCCAGCAGCTTAGGACAGTTGGGCGAGCAGTACTTC; CDR3: CASSLGQLGEQYF; size: -; D: -; J: TRBJ2-7; V: TRBV11-3
DNA: TGTGCCAGCAGCAAGAACGGATCTAACTATGGCTACACCTTC; CDR3: CASSKNGSNYGYTF; size: once; D: -; J: TRBJ1-2; V: TRBV21-1
DNA: TGTGCCAGCAGCCAAGATATTTACGGGGGCTACACCTTC; CDR3: CASSQDIYGGYTF; size: -; D: -; J: TRBJ1-2; V: TRBV14
DNA: TGTGCCAGCAGCCCGCATCAGACTGGGACAGGGCGGAGTGAAAAACTGTTTTTT; CDR3: CASSPHQTGTGRSEKLFF; size: -; D: TRBD1; J: TRBJ1-4; V: TRBV7-8
DNA: TGCAGTGCTAGAGTTTGGAATGGCTACACCTTC; CDR3: CSARVWNGYTF; size: -; D: -; J: TRBJ1-2; V: TRBV20-1
DNA: TGTGCCAGCAGCTTGGGGGACAGGGCGGGCACAGATACGCAGTATTTT; CDR3: CASSLGDRAGTDTQYF; size: -; D: TRBD1; J: TRBJ2-3; V: TRBV11-3
DNA: TGCGCCAGCAGCACCAGTGGGGGGTCGGGGGCCAACGTCCTGACTTTC; CDR3: CASSTSGGSGANVLTF; size: -; D: -; J: TRBJ2-6; V: TRBV4-3
DNA: TGTGCCAGCAGCTTTGGAGAGAACACTGAAGCTTTCTTT; CDR3: CASSFGENTEAFF; size: few; D: -; J: TRBJ1-1; V: TRBV7-7
DNA: TGTGCCAGCAGGACGGGACATCCAAACTATGGCTACACCTTC; CDR3: CASRTGHPNYGYTF; size: -; D: -; J: TRBJ1-2; V: TRBV6-1
DNA: TGTGCCAGCAGCTTGGGCTTATCTAATGAAAAACTGTTTTTT; CDR3: CASSLGLSNEKLFF; size: -; D: -; J: TRBJ1-4; V: TRBV5-4
DNA: TGTGCCAGCAGTTTGGTCGGGCGGGGGTCCAACGAGCAGTACTTC; CDR3: CASSLVGRGSNEQYF; size: -; D: TRBD2; J: TRBJ2-7; V: TRBV28
DNA: TGTGCCAGTAGAACGCCCACTGCCTCTGGGGCCAACGTCCTGACTTTC; CDR3: CASRTPTASGANVLTF; size: -; D: -; J: TRBJ2-6; V: TRBV19
DNA: TGTGCCAGCAGTTACGGGGGGCTCGGAGAGACCCAGTACTTC; CDR3: CASSYGGLGETQYF; size: -; D: -; J: TRBJ2-5; V: TRBV6-5
DNA: TGCAGCGTTACTCCGGGTCTCTCTGAAGCTTTCTTT; CDR3: CSVTPGLSEAFF; size: -; D: -; J: TRBJ1-1; V: TRBV29-1
DNA: TGCGCCAGCAGCCGACTTCAGGGGGCTGGGCGTCAAGAGACCCAGTACTTC; CDR3: CASSRLQGAGRQETQYF; size: -; D: TRBD1; J: TRBJ2-5; V: TRBV5-1
DNA: TGTGCCATCAGCCCGACTCTATACGAGCAGTACTTC; CDR3: CAISPTLYEQYF; size: -; D: -; J: TRBJ2-7; V: TRBV10-3
DNA: TGTGCCAGCAGCTTAAATGAGGGAGCCCAGTTCTTC; CDR3: CASSLNEGAQFF; size: -; D: -; J: TRBJ2-1; V: TRBV11-3
DNA: TGTGCCAGCAGTCAAAACCGGGACAACTCCTACGAGCAGTACTTC; CDR3: CASSQNRDNSYEQYF; size: -; D: -; J: TRBJ2-7; V: TRBV6-5
DNA: TGCGCCAGCAGCCAAGATGGCAGGTCACCCCTCCACTTT; CDR3: CASSQDGRSPLHF; size: -; D: -; J: TRBJ1-6; V: TRBV4-3
DNA: TGTGCCAGCAGTTTAATTAGAGGTTCACCCCTCCACTTT; CDR3: CASSLIRGSPLHF; size: -; D: -; J: TRBJ1-6; V: TRBV28
DNA: TGTGCCAGTAAAGGGAATCCGGGAGAATACAATGAGCAGTTCTTC; CDR3: CASKGNPGEYNEQFF; size: -; D: -; J: TRBJ2-1; V: TRBV19
DNA: TGTGCCAGCTCACCTGGACAGGTAGACGAAAAACTGTTTTTT; CDR3: CASSPGQVDEKLFF; size: once; D: TRBD1; J: TRBJ1-4; V: TRBV18
DNA: TGTGCCAGCAGCTTAGTCGCCAAAAACATTCAGTACTTC; CDR3: CASSLVAKNIQYF; size: -; D: -; J: TRBJ2-4; V: TRBV7-2
DNA: TGTGCCAGCAGTCTCAGGGCGCCGAACACTGAAGCTTTCTTT; CDR3: CASSLRAPNTEAFF; size: -; D: -; J: TRBJ1-1; V: TRBV27
DNA: TGTGCCAGCAGCTTGAACGTGGGGTTCTATGGCTACACCTTC; CDR3: CASSLNVGFYGYTF; size: -; D: -; J: TRBJ1-2; V: TRBV5-4